The T cell receptor (beta chain) described here comes from a study of early T cells in non-severe SARS-CoV-2 infection. In the study overall: Alpha and beta chains were unpaired, from unsorted whole-blood bulk RNA.

The library protocol tagged individual cDNA molecules with unique molecular identifiers. TCRdb passed the 5' RACE reads through MiXCR, listing each CDR3 protein once. The sample comprises over 90,000 distinct CDR3 sequences, about 12% of which are singletons, and roughly 6.3% rests with the top ten. Between the trimmed V and J ends, which lost 6 bases and 11 bases, there was a span of 8 bases. In germline, CDR1 is MDHEN, CDR2 SYDVKM. The CDR3 covers 10 residues. This clonotype was detected only a few times. This chain joins TRBV28 and TRBJ2-1, with a possible D match to TRBD1 (5 bases). Sequencing input: whole blood. The receptor was derived from an adult who was a healthcare worker with PCR-confirmed SARS-CoV-2 infection or an uninfected control (not recorded which). This chain's CDR3 is CASRAGKQFF. The CDR3 bases are TGTGCCAGCAGAGCAGGGAAGCAGTTCTTC.